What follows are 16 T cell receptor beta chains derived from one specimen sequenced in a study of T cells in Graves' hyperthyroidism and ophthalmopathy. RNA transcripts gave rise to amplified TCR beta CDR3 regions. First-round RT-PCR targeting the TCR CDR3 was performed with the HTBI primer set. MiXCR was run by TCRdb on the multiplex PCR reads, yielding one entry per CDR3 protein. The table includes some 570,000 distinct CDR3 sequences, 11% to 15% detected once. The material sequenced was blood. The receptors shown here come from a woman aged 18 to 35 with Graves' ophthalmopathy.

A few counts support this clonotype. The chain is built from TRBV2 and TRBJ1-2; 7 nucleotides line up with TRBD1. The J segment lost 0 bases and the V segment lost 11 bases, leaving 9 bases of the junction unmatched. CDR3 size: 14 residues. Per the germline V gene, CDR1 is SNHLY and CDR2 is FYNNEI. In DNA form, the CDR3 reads TGTGCCGGGAAACTGGGGACAGCTAACTATGGCTACACCTTC. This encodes CAGKLGTANYGYTF.

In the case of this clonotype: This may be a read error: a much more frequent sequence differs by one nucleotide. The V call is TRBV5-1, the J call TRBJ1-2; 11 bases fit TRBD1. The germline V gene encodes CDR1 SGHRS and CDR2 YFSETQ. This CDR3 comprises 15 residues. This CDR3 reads CASSGTGGANYGYAF. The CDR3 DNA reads TGCGCCAGCAGCGGGACAGGGGGAGCTAACTATGGCTACGCCTTC.

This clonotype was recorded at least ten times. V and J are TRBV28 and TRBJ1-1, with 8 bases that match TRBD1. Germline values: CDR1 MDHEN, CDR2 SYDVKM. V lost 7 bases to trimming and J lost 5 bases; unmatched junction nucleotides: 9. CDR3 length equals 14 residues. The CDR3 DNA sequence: TGTGCCAGCACCCTGGGGACAGGTTTAACTGAAGCTTTCTTT. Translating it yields CASTLGTGLTEAFF.

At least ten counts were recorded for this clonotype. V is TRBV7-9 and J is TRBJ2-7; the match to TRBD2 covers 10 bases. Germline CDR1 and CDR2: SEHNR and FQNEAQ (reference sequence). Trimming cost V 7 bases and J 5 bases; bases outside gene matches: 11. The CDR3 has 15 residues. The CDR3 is CASTAWSSGSHEQYF. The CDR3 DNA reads TGTGCCAGCACCGCGTGGTCTAGCGGGAGTCACGAGCAGTACTTC.

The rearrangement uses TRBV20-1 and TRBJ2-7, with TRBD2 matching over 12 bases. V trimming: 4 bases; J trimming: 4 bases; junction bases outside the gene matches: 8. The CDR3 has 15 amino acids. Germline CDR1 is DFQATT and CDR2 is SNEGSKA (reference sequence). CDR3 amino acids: CSATQLAGGQYEQYF. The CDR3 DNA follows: TGCAGTGCTACCCAACTAGCGGGAGGACAATACGAGCAGTACTTC.

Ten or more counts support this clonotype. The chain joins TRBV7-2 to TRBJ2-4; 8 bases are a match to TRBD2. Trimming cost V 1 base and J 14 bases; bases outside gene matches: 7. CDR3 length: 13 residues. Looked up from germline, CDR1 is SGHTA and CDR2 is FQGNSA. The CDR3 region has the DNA TGTGCCAGCAGCTTAGGTAGCGGGGAGTTTGAGTACTTC. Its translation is CASSLGSGEFEYF.

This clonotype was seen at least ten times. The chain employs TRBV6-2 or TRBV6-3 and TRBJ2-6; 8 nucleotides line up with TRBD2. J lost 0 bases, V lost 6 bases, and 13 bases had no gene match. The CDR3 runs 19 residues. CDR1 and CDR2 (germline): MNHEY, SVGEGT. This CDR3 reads CASSPSRAGAHSGANVLTF. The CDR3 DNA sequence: TGTGCCAGCAGCCCATCTCGAGCGGGGGCCCACTCTGGGGCCAACGTCCTGACTTTC.

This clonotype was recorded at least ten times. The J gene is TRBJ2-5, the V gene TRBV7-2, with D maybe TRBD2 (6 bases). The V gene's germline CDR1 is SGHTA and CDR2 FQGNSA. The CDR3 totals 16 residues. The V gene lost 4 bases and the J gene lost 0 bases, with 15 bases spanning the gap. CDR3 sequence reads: CASSSRDLPNQETQYF. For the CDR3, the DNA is TGTGCCAGCAGCTCCCGGGACTTACCGAACCAAGAGACCCAGTACTTC.

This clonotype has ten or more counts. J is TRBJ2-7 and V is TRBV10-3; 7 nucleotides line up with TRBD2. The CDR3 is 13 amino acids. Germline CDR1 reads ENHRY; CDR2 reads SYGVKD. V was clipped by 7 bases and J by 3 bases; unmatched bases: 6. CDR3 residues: CAITPTGGYEQYF. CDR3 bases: TGTGCCATCACCCCGACGGGGGGCTACGAGCAGTACTTC.

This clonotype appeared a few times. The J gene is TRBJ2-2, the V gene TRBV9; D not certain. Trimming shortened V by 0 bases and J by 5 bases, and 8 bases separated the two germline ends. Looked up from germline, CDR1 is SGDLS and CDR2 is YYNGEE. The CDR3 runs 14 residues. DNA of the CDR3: TGTGCCAGCAGCGTAGCCCCGGAGACCGGGGAGCTGTTTTTT. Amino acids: CASSVAPETGELFF. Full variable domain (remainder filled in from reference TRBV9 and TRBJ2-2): DSGVTQTPKHLITATGQRVTLRCSPRSGDLSVYWYQQSLDQGLQFLIQYYNGEERAKGNILERFSAQQFPDLHSELNLSSLELGDSALYFCASSVAPETGELFFGEGSRLTVL.

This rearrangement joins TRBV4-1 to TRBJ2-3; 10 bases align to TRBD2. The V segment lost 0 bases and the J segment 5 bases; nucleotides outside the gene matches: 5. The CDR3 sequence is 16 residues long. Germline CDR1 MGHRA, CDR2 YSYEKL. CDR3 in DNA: TGCGCCAGCAGCCAAGAAGCGGGAGGGCCAGGAGATACGCAGTATTTT. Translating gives CASSQEAGGPGDTQYF.

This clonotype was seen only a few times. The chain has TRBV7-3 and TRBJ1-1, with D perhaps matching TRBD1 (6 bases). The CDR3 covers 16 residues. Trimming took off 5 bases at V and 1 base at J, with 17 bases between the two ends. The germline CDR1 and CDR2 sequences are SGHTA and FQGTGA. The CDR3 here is CASSLGDIFGNTEAFF. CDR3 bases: TGTGCCAGCAGCCTTGGGGACATCTTTGGGAACACTGAAGCTTTCTTT.

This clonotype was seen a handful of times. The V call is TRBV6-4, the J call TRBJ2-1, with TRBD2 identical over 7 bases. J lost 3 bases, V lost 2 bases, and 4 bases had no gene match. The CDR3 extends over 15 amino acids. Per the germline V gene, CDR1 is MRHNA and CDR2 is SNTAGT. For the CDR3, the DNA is TGTGCCAGCAGTGACCGGTCTAGCGGCTACAATGAGCAGTTCTTC. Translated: CASSDRSSGYNEQFF.

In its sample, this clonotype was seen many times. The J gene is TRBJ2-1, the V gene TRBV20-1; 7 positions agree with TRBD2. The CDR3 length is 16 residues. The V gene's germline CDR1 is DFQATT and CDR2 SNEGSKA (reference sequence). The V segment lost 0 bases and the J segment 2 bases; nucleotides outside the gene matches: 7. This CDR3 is CSARDLRLAPYNEQFF. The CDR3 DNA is TGCAGTGCTAGAGATTTAAGACTAGCTCCCTACAATGAGCAGTTCTTC.

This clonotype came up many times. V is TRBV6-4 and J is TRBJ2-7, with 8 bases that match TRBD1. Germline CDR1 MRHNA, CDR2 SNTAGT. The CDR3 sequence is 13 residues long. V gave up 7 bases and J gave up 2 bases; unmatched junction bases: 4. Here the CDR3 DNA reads TGTGCCAGCAAATCGGACAGGGCCTACGAGCAGTACTTC. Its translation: CASKSDRAYEQYF.

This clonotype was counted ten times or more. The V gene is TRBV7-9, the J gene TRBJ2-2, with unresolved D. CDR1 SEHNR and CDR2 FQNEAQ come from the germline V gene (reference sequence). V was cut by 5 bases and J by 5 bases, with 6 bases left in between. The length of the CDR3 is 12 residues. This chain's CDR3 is CASSPGTGELFF. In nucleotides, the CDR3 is TGTGCCAGCAGCCCCGGGACCGGGGAGCTGTTTTTT.